This T cell receptor beta chain was captured by sequencing in a study of cytomegalovirus exposure and HLA in healthy donors (dated by TCRdb to about 2017). Describing the broader study: An earlier analysis of under 600 of the donors reported more than 250 Gb of sequence data and about 100 million unique TCR beta sequences from roughly 180 million T cells. An early release covering 500 to 750 HLA-typed donors comprised about 300 gigabases of sequencing data and around 86 million unique TCR sequences. The genetic ancestry cluster associated with self-reported Caucasian donors included 70% to 85% of the approximately 400 genotyped donors. The aim of the study was to test whether cataloging public T cell receptors could identify signatures of past pathogen exposure. The T cell repertoires of 550 to 850 subjects were profiled by immunosequencing and related to cytomegalovirus serostatus. Along with the approximately 700-subject first cohort, a separate validation cohort of 120 different subjects was used. The study combined high-throughput TCR immunosequencing, statistical association of individual TCRs with disease status, and machine learning to predict cytomegalovirus infection status. A later analysis re-analyzed previously published TCR beta repertoires from approximately 700 donors and added high-resolution HLA genotyping to study TCR occurrence patterns. Rather than drawing on any new phenotypic data, the later analysis identified candidate immune exposures from TCR beta sequences and the way those sequences occurred across donors. An earlier analysis of some 500 of the donors used high-throughput TCR beta sequencing to judge whether each TCR beta V gene segment behaved as functional or pseudogenic. Alongside the repertoire data, information on donor age, sex, ethnicity and CMV serostatus was compiled. In a later genetic analysis, genome-wide SNP genotypes for about three fifths of the roughly 670 donors were used, and that subset was treated as a discovery cohort. All discovery cohort repertoires had been generated using a single sequencing platform. HLA typing covered class I and class II loci at four-digit resolution. The number of typed donors differed by locus: about 620-640 for A, B, C, DRB1 and DQB1; approximately 530 for DQA1; over 600 for DPA1; and around 450 for DPB1. A few DR-DQ haplotypes were treated as single units for association and clustering because of strong linkage in the cohort. Among 300 to 450 genotyped donors of the cohort, an average of about 240,000 unique TCR beta nucleotide sequences were sequenced per donor, around 20% of them non-productive. Paper-wide results and their limitations: The only immune exposure information available for the cohort was CMV serostatus. It was suggested by the authors that the approach could potentially be generalized to other disease states and immunological phenotypes. Because counts were too low, roughly 18 rarely observed V segments, including chromosome 9 orphons, were left out of the earlier analysis of over 550 of the donors. In a later analysis, HLA-associated TCR beta chains were found to be more clonally expanded and to have lower generation probabilities than equally common non-associated chains. A total of 164 TCR beta chains were listed by the study as associated with cytomegalovirus. In vitro tests confirmed that a few of the cytomegalovirus-associated TCR beta chains recognize cytomegalovirus antigens. An earlier analysis of 450 to 750 of the donors showed that most TCR beta V segments appeared in productive rearrangements either about 87% or about 30% of the time, which broadly matched IMGT annotations. In this cohort, only TCR beta chains were sequenced, and detectable features were limited by the absence of alpha or paired-chain data. According to a later analysis, most CMV-associated TCR beta chains appeared to be HLA-restricted, and the HLA associations seemed to be driven largely by CMV exposure. V-gene and J-gene trimming of TCR beta chains was associated with a missense DCLRE1C variant in a later genetic analysis, and the association was replicated in an independent cohort. Compared with the 666-donor mean, donors in an Asian-associated ancestry cluster had fewer N-insertions in productive TCRs, according to a later genetic analysis. A cluster of highly shared sequence variants was judged likely to represent a technical artifact of the sequencing pipeline. Correlated functional status among segregating V segments might be attributable to linkage disequilibrium, but an unknown experimental factor could not be ruled out. In a later analysis, the rate of TCR association differed among HLA loci, with DRB1 alleles having the most associated TCRs and HLA-C alleles having the fewest. While some public TCRs were present in many individuals, most TCR sequences turned up only very rarely across donors. A further reported finding was that TCR beta sequences accurately predicted the HLA-A and HLA-B alleles for most subjects in the first cohort. The classifier was reported to diagnose cytomegalovirus status with high specificity and sensitivity in both the original and validation cohorts. A later analysis associated roughly 17,000 TCR beta sequences with specific HLA alleles at a false discovery rate of 0.05. Because some donors lacked HLA typing at each locus, the association tests relied only on the typed subset. A later analysis reported that several top co-occurrence clusters appeared linked to parvovirus B19, influenza, CMV and Epstein-Barr virus. Assigning TCR associations to individual alleles was difficult when HLA alleles, especially DR and DQ, strongly co-occurred. The presence/absence analyses assumed that sequencing depth was roughly uniform across donors, and that assumption may not be true. Some IMGT-functional V segments, including TRBV6-2 and TRBV6-3, could not be told apart with the 87-base-pair reads, so those segments were excluded.

The cohort consisted of hundreds of healthy bone marrow donors. At the time of sampling, all cohort members were nominally healthy, though unrecorded immune exposures were likely present. The donor was CMV seronegative and was included in the group of several hundred seronegative cohort members. A peripheral blood sample was collected from each donor, and TCR beta sequencing was performed on peripheral blood mononuclear cells. The Qiagen DNeasy Blood Extraction Kit was used to extract genomic DNA from the blood cell samples. Libraries were prepared through the immunoSEQ multiplex PCR assay. For the multiplex PCR, a mixture combining 60 forward primers for TCR Vbeta segments and 13 reverse primers for TCR Jbeta segments was used. A multiplex PCR assay on genomic DNA amplified the CDR3 region of rearranged TCR beta genes. The Illumina HiSeq System was used to sequence the amplified TCR beta libraries as 87-base-pair reads. On the authors' methods: A later analysis counted some 80 million unique TCR beta chains across the 700 or so repertoires, and roughly 10 million of these chains were shared by at least two donors. To remove PCR and sequencing errors, raw reads were error-corrected and collapsed into unique sequences using a nearest-neighbor algorithm that merged closely related sequences. Alignment of CDR3 sequences to IMGT reference sequences was used to assign V, D and J gene segments. For a sequence to be retained, a match of at least six nucleotides to both a V gene segment and a J gene segment was required. Rearrangements were classified as productive when the CDR3 lacked stop codons and remained in frame with V and J, and all other rearrangements were classified as non-productive. CDR3 was defined by IMGT convention, running from the second conserved V-encoded cysteine to the conserved J-encoded phenylalanine. In an earlier analysis of approximately 500 of the donors, sequences lacking an unambiguous match to a single V gene segment were excluded. In an earlier analysis of more than 500 of the donors, a V segment was called functional when productive rearrangements were above 56.7%, and segregating when the standard deviation between donors exceeded 5%. A statistical classification framework was built for diagnosing cytomegalovirus status from the catalog of TCR beta chain sequences. V and J gene assignment, in a later analysis, came from comparing TCR nucleotide sequences with IMGT/GENE-DB human TR gene sequences. Using the TCRdist pipeline, a later analysis assigned CDR3 sequences along with most-parsimonious VDJ recombination scenarios. In a later analysis, each TCR beta chain was defined by its CDR3 amino acid sequence together with its V-gene family, and reads without a unique V-gene family were excluded. To address suspected cross-contamination and a sequencing artifact, a later analysis removed some 620 highly shared, low-generation-probability nucleotide sequences. In a later analysis, a clonal expansion index for each public chain was calculated from normalized within-repertoire ranks of inferred template counts. Generation probabilities in a later analysis came from a VDJ recombination model fitted to out-of-frame rearrangements, and those results were checked against IGoR. In a later analysis, hypergeometric tests were used to score TCR-TCR, TCR-HLA and TCR-CMV co-occurrence, with a repertoire-size bias correction applied to TCR pairs. To estimate false discovery rates, a later analysis permuted the HLA or CMV assignments 20 times. In a later analysis, co-occurring TCRs were grouped using DBSCAN, and TCRdist sequence similarity was added for clustering within HLA-allele-positive subsets. Co-occurrence clustering excluded repertoires with fewer than 30,000 or more than 120,000 public chains, plus five with anomalous nucleotide sharing. What TCRdb holds here is the immuneACCESS table cut down to in-frame rearrangements. Part of the clones is not present; checked against another copy, under half of the missing clones reflect an unresolved V gene, and the others are unexplained. The V and J calls and clone size come from that table; D and trimming were worked out from the DNA. For this sample the table gives 210,000 or so clones, of which more than 75% were detected only once. 0.24% of the sample is in the top ten clones.

With regard to this clone: The antigen it binds to is not known. No clone much larger than this one lies a single base away; base qualities are absent.

The CDR1 and CDR2 encoded by the germline V gene are KGHSH and LQKENI. V drops 2 bases and J drops 0 bases, leaving 13 bases in between. Spanning cysteine to phenylalanine, the CDR3 consists of 16 amino acids. The CDR3 DNA has 48 bases and is translated from base 1. The clonotype comes from a girl aged 2 to 10 in good health and CMV-seronegative. The rearranged segments are TRBV18 and TRBJ1-1, and the D gene may be TRBD1, 5 bases matching. Sequencing was carried out using PBMCs. For the CDR3, the sequence is CASSPAGTAMNTEAFF. The DNA sequence is as follows: TGTGCCAGCTCACCAGCCGGGACTGCTATGAACACTGAAGCTTTCTTT.